This TCR beta chain emerged from a study of cytomegalovirus exposure and HLA in healthy donors. The study, taken as a whole, reports: The authors later linked a missense DCLRE1C variant to TCR beta V- and J-gene trimming. Reportedly, a later analysis found an Asian-associated ancestry cluster had fewer N-insertions than the roughly 670-donor mean.

PCR amplification relied on 60 Vbeta primers (plus 13 Jbeta primers). Sequencing was performed with immunoSEQ multiplex PCR; in TCRdb, only in-frame clones are kept and a portion is missing. This sample carries around 300,000 clones, around two thirds of them seen once, and the ten largest clones take 2% to 2.5%. Looked up from germline, CDR1 is LNHDA and CDR2 is SQIVND (reference sequence). Trimming stripped 3 bases from V and 3 bases from J, with 9 bases between. This CDR3 spans 14 amino acids. About this clone itself: Its antigen is undetermined.

This TCR derives from a female donor in good health and CMV-seronegative. The sequencing input was PBMCs. The chain couples TRBV19 to TRBJ2-1; D might be TRBD2 (6 bases). CDR3 DNA sequence: TGTGCCAGTAGTATGGCCGGGAGCTACAATGAGCAGTTCTTC. It specifies CASSMAGSYNEQFF.